This T cell receptor (beta chain) emerged from a study of response to subunit inactivated influenza vaccine. Study results and caveats: There was a suggestion from the authors that each seasonal influenza vaccination recruits few new T cells.

Germline assignment: CDR1 LGHDT and CDR2 YNNKEL (reference sequence). The CDR3 has 15 amino acids. V shed 1 base, J shed 13 bases, and the junction held 13 bases outside the gene matches. To note about this clonotype: Its antigen remains unknown.

TCRdb processed the RT-PCR reads anew with MiXCR; each CDR3 protein has one entry. The sample has 610,000 or so distinct CDR3 sequences; 14% are singletons. The source material was PBMCs from blood, sampled approximately 13 days after vaccination. J is TRBJ2-1 and V is TRBV3-1, with 7 bases lining up with TRBD2. The source is a man in his fifties who received an inactivated influenza vaccine. The CDR3 nucleotides read TGTGCCAGCAGCCAAGGTCCGGGGGGTGGGAGTCTACAGTTCTTC. It encodes CASSQGPGGGSLQFF.